The source of this TCR beta chain is a study of T-cell memory formation after mild COVID-19 (dated by TCRdb to the early 2020s). Regarding the complete study: Most TCR sequence clusters were specific to one of the two donors. In two donors, T-cell clones that expanded and contracted after mild COVID-19 were tracked by sequencing TCRalpha and TCRbeta repertoires over time. Two young, previously healthy adult volunteers, one female and one male, were included in the cohort.

The V and J ends are trimmed by 5 bases and 1 base, leaving 14 bases between them. The CDR3 covers 14 residues, taking in both the cysteine and the phenylalanine. Here the CDR3 DNA is all that survives: 42 bases in frame from base 1. CDR1 and CDR2, per the germline V gene (reference sequence), are DFQATT and SNEGSKA. Ficoll-Paque density gradient centrifugation was the method used to isolate PBMCs. The study at large found these results: Contracting CD4+ clones turned up mainly in the CM and EM memory subsets, whereas EMRA was where CD8+ clones were enriched. Only two mild cases were covered in the study, and larger cohorts including severe cases with pre-infection samples were considered necessary. SARS-CoV-2 specificity was not confirmed for the second-wave clones peaking on day 37. From day 15 to 85, contracting clones showed balanced CD4/CD8 phenotypes, whereas a second wave of clones that expanded from day 15 to 37 leaned towards CD4+. Some responding clones were detected in pre-infection memory, which suggested that pre-existing cross-reactive memory T cells had joined the SARS-CoV-2 response.

The sample was run on an Illumina NovaSeq 6000. TCRalpha and TCRbeta cDNA libraries were built by 5'RACE with constant-segment primers, adding sample barcodes and unique molecular identifiers. Trizol reagent was used to extract RNA from every sample. The libraries were amplified in two PCR steps, and the second step added a second sample barcode and Illumina TruSeq adapters. Sequencing of the libraries was done on an Illumina NovaSeq, producing 2 x 150 bp paired-end reads. Per the source publication's procedure: Demultiplexing of reads and collapsing into UMI-guided consensus sequences were performed with migec v1.2.7. With mixcr v2.1.11, UMI consensuses were aligned to TRA and TRB V and J templates and assembled into clonotypes. A clonotype was counted as expanded or contracted only if both edgeR and NoisET called the change significant, with noise models trained on biological replicates. For edgeR calls, the cutoffs were a false discovery rate-adjusted p below 0.01 and a log2 fold-change threshold of 1. As an exploratory analysis of dynamics, PCA with hierarchical clustering was applied to max-normalized trajectories of the 1000 most abundant clonotypes. The CD4 or CD8 phenotype of responding clones was assigned using the separately sequenced CD4+ and CD8+ repertoires. Through fastp at Q25 and MiXCR, TCRdb rebuilt clones from the public reads, retaining in-frame beta chains. Rows matching on CDR3 protein sequence are summarized as one entry with the most common DNA and genes. V and J calls and clone size were set by TCRdb, not the authors. Here the sample has tens of thousands of distinct CDR3 sequences; 6.6% occur a single time. Clones ranked in the top ten supply roughly 0.79% of the sample.

This clonotype has only a few counts. There is no known antigen for this receptor. No qualities accompany the bases; no much larger clone lies one base away. The rearrangement combines TRBV20-1 with TRBJ1-2; TRBD1 is perhaps the D gene, given 5 matching bases. The sample consisted of PBMCs or a T cell subset sorted from them (not recorded which). This TCR derives from an adult who had mild COVID-19 (a few samples of this study predate the infection). The sample titles of this study are shuffled in the database, so cell type and time point are left out. In nucleotides, the sequence is TGCAGTGCTCGCCTTTCTGGGGGTAACTATGGCTACACCTTC. Protein translation: CSARLSGGNYGYTF.